Listed below are T cell receptor beta chains from one sample, sequenced in a study of blood T cell repertoires in COVID-19. Clones were read by immunoSEQ multiplex PCR, and TCRdb kept only the in-frame ones, dropping some. In the table there are 150,000 to 200,000 clones, roughly 86% of which are singletons. The sample was peripheral blood. These receptors all stem from an elderly woman with COVID-19, enrolled during active disease. The CDR3 runs from the conserved cysteine through the conserved F or W.

TRBJ2-5,TRBV4-2,CASQQGWGETQYF
TRBJ1-6,TRBV7-2,CASSSPGGDSPLHF
TRBJ2-7,TRBV11-2,CASSWTPGYEQYF
TRBJ1-5,TRBV29-1,CSVADRGNQPQHF
TRBJ2-5,TRBV4-1,CASSQWGEVSLETQYF
TRBJ2-1,TRBV7-2,CASSPDGHTRDEQFF
TRBJ2-1,TRBV10-3,CAISPSSGSGDNEQFF
TRBJ2-1,TRBV14,CASSQGSSGRYNEQFF
TRBJ2-5,TRBV15,CATSRVRTEETQYF
TRBJ2-2,TRBV9,CASSVSSGSLGGELFF